The present T cell receptor (beta chain) was sequenced within a study of blood T cell repertoires in COVID-19. The CDR3 extends over 15 amino acids. The germline CDR1 and CDR2 sequences are KGHSH and LQKENI. Trimming removed 3 bases at V and 2 bases at J, with 13 bases between. Sequencing was performed with immunoSEQ multiplex PCR; in TCRdb, only in-frame clones are kept and a portion is missing. The data hold approximately 250,000 clones, with about 80% observed a single time. The TCR originated in a man aged 35 to 55 who had recovered from COVID-19. The gene calls are TRBV18 and TRBJ1-2; D may be TRBD1 (5 bases). Sequenced sample: PBMCs or T cells enriched from blood (not recorded which). The CDR3 sequence is CASSPPDRQNYGYTF. The CDR3 region has the DNA TGTGCCAGCTCACCCCCGGACCGACAGAACTATGGCTACACCTTC.